This T cell receptor (beta chain) was sequenced during a study of blood T cells in healthy people across ages (dated by TCRdb to the mid-2010s). About the study as a whole: In model experiments, template switching captured roughly one uniquely barcoded TCR beta cDNA molecule for every two T cells. To avoid experimental bias, donors of different ages were spread randomly across the sequencing lanes. The study analyzed two additional independent replicas of 1 million unique cDNA reads from the same blood draw for two donors, one aged 18 to 29 and one aged 80 or older. The study measured age-related changes in TCR beta repertoire diversity using deep sequencing normalized with unique cDNA molecular identifiers. Donors were grouped into four age groups: young (average about 15 years), middle-aged (roughly 40), aged (approximately 58) and long-lived (approximately 78).

The roughly 38 donors, aged about 6 to 95 years, were systemically healthy Caucasian individuals from Russia. Each donor gave roughly 9.5 milliliters of peripheral blood, collected into EDTA-treated Vacutainer tubes. Ficoll-Paque density-gradient centrifugation was used to isolate PBMCs, with at least 7 million obtained per sample. Total RNA was extracted from PBMCs with Trizol reagent, with at least 5 micrograms obtained per sample. For every donor, flow cytometry on a PBMC aliquot measured the percentage of naive CD45RAhigh/CD27high T cells. The library relied on 5' RACE. TCRdb shows the sequencer as Illumina HiSeq 2500. A second PCR of about 6 to 11 cycles was performed with a sample-barcoded 5' primer and a J-beta primer mix. Each TCR beta cDNA molecule received a unique molecular identifier from a template-switch 5' adaptor carrying 12 random nucleotides. Each sample yielded at least 3 million CDR3-containing paired-end reads. All of the RNA was converted into first-strand cDNA using the Mint cDNA synthesis kit, with a TRBC-specific oligonucleotide serving as the primer. After uracil-DNA glycosylase treatment, a first 18-cycle PCR used universal primers M1SS and BC2_uni_R on all cDNA. The source study handled its data this way. Each sample was normalized by randomly selecting 1 million high-quality reads, each carrying a distinct molecular identifier. Instead of being binned into consensus sequences, reads with shared molecular identifiers were discarded. MiTCR, run with a Q25 quality threshold and the strictest error-elimination algorithm, handled CDR3 identification, clonotype clustering and error correction. Lower-bound total TCR beta diversity was estimated with a nonparametric unseen species model using Euler transformation. TCRdb redid the processing of the public reads, applying fastp at Q25 and MiXCR, and retained in-frame beta chains. Entries are consolidated by CDR3 protein sequence, retaining the most common genes and DNA. The V and J calls follow TCRdb's processing rather than the paper's. A total of about 650,000 distinct CDR3 sequences appear in this sample, more than 45% of them only once. 13% of the sample is held by the ten biggest clonotypes.

The CDR3 sequence holds 17 residues, the cysteine and phenylalanine included. Of all the DNA, just the CDR3 is kept, 51 bases in frame from base 1. Based on the germline V gene, the CDR1 and CDR2 sequences are LGHNT and FRNRAP. V sheds 4 bases and J sheds 1 base, leaving 17 bases between their ends. Results the study describes overall, beyond this receptor: Compared with the aged group, the long-lived group had more naive CD4+ T cells, fewer expanded clones and increased TCR diversity, a pattern suggesting age selection. The percentage of naive T cells measured by flow cytometry correlated strongly with observed TCR beta diversity. Donor CMV infection status was unknown, potentially confounding age-related changes in expanded clonotypes. Observed TCR beta diversity per million T cells fell roughly linearly with age, and a significant reduction was already apparent by age around 40. Conclusive comparison of naive and antigen-experienced compartments was prevented by the profiling of bulk unsorted PBMCs. Estimates of total diversity from one million sequenced T cells were regarded as lower bounds and underestimates.

As to this clonotype: The specificity of this receptor is unknown. No qualities accompany the bases; no much larger clone lies one base away.

The TCR comes from a woman of 80 years or more in good health. The sequenced sample was blood. The chain links TRBV12-5 with TRBJ2-1; the D gene is possibly TRBD2, with 5 bases matching. CDR3 sequence: CASGWTATGESYNEQFF. The DNA is TGTGCTAGTGGTTGGACCGCCACCGGGGAGTCCTACAATGAGCAGTTCTTC.